Shown below are 19 T cell receptor beta chains from a single sample sequenced in a study of blood T cell repertoires in COVID-19. The protocol was immunoSEQ multiplex PCR, while the TCRdb copy is restricted to in-frame clones and leaves out a portion. The sample has about 160,000 clones, roughly four fifths seen once. The sample was peripheral blood. The receptors derive from a woman older than 75 with acute or convalescent COVID-19.

This chain connects TRBV5-1 to TRBJ1-2; TRBD1 matches at 7 bases. Germline V gene lookup returns CDR1 SGHRS and CDR2 YFSETQ. After removal of 4 bases from V and 4 bases from J, the junction contained 7 bases not matched to a gene. The CDR3 covers 14 residues. The CDR3: CASSPGQPSYGYTF. The CDR3 bases are TGCGCCAGCAGCCCGGGACAGCCATCCTATGGCTACACCTTC.

V gene TRBV10-3 combines with J gene TRBJ1-6; 9 nucleotides line up with TRBD1. Looked up from germline, CDR1 is ENHRY and CDR2 is SYGVKD. The CDR3 consists of 13 residues. V was clipped by 10 bases and J by 10 bases; unmatched bases: 8. The CDR3 region is CATAGQGRSPLHF. CDR3 DNA: TGTGCCACCGCGGGACAGGGACGCTCACCCCTCCACTTT.

The chain uses TRBV6-2 or TRBV6-3 and TRBJ2-1; 13 bases map to TRBD2. CDR3 length: 17 residues. The junction had 8 bases not matched to a gene; V was cut back by 5 bases and J by 4 bases. In germline, CDR1 is MNHEY, CDR2 SVGEGT. CDR3 sequence reads: CASSRGTSGEKYNEQFF. DNA for the CDR3: TGTGCCAGCAGTCGGGGGACTAGCGGGGAGAAATACAATGAGCAGTTCTTC.

The chain has TRBV10-3 and TRBJ2-7, with TRBD2 as a possible D gene (6 bases). Germline CDR1 is ENHRY and CDR2 is SYGVKD. This CDR3 is built from 14 residues. Trimming shortened V by 4 bases and J by 0 bases, and 10 bases separated the two germline ends. DNA of the CDR3: TGTGCCATCAGTGGCAGGCGGGACTCCTACGAGCAGTACTTC. Protein sequence: CAISGRRDSYEQYF.

V and J are TRBV15 and TRBJ2-1; D is uncertain. Germline V CDR1 and CDR2: LNHNV, YYDKDF (reference sequence). The CDR3 runs to 11 residues. V shed 6 bases and J shed 10 bases, with 10 bases lying between them. CDR3 sequence: CATSKFGEQFF. DNA for the CDR3: TGTGCCACCAGTAAGTTCGGGGAGCAGTTCTTC.

The CDR3 region is CASSMGGPGYTF. DNA of the CDR3: TGTGCCAGTAGTATGGGAGGGCCTGGCTACACCTTC. This chain connects TRBV19 to TRBJ1-2; D call uncertain. The V end was cut by 3 bases, the J end by 7 bases, with 9 bases between. Germline V gives CDR1 LNHDA, CDR2 SQIVND (reference sequence). The CDR3 is 12 amino acids.

This chain's CDR3 is CASSYLLDGGSFF. For the CDR3, the DNA is TGTGCCAGCAGCTACCTCCTAGACGGGGGGTCTTTCTTT. The gene calls are TRBV14 and TRBJ1-1, with D perhaps TRBD1 (5 bases). V was pared by 5 bases and J by 12 bases, with 19 bases between. The CDR3 length is 13 residues. Germline V lookup: CDR1 SGHDN, CDR2 FVKESK. The full variable domain, with the rest looked up from reference TRBV14 and TRBJ1-1, is EAGVTQFPSHSVIEKGQTVTLRCDPISGHDNLYWYRRVMGKEIKFLLHFVKESKQDESGMPNNRFLAERTGGTYSTLKVQPAELEDSGVYFCASSYLLDGGSFFGQGTRLTVV.

The rearrangement joins TRBV4-2 to TRBJ2-7; 9 bases are shared with TRBD1. Trimming cost V 1 base and J 10 bases; bases outside gene matches: 14. Germline V lookup: CDR1 LGHNA, CDR2 YNFKEQ. The CDR3 is 16 amino acids. The CDR3 here is CASSQAGVGQGGLQYF. In DNA form, the CDR3 reads TGTGCCAGCAGCCAAGCGGGGGTGGGACAGGGTGGACTTCAGTACTTC.

This sequence joins TRBV6-5 and TRBJ2-4; 8 bases map to TRBD2. The CDR3 runs 12 residues. Germline V lookup: CDR1 MNHEY, CDR2 SVGAGI. V shed 6 bases and J 8 bases; nucleotides not matched to a gene: 3. CDR3 sequence (DNA): TGTGCCAGCAGCCCCGGGAGGGACATTCAGTACTTC. This gives the protein CASSPGRDIQYF.

In this sample, this clone turned up once. A junction boundary mismatches the germline segment, possibly from a read error. J is TRBJ2-7 and V is TRBV7-9; maybe TRBD2 (6 bases). CDR1 SEHNR and CDR2 FQNEAQ come from the germline V gene (reference sequence). The CDR3 spans 10 residues. CDR3 nucleotide sequence: TGTGCCAGCAGGCGGACTACAGAGGGCTTC. Amino acid sequence: CASRRTTEGF.

This clone has a single count. This chain links TRBV6-5 with TRBJ1-2, with TRBD1 matching 8 bases. The ends lost 8 bases at V and 8 bases at J; junction bases unmatched: 10. The length of the CDR3 is 13 residues. Germline V CDR1 and CDR2: MNHEY, SVGAGI. The CDR3 reads CASQGQVKGGYTF. CDR3 DNA sequence: TGTGCCAGCCAGGGACAGGTCAAAGGAGGCTACACCTTC.

As regards this clone: At one of its ends the junction is not consistent with the germline gene, which may arise from a read error. The chain has TRBV27 and TRBJ2-7, with TRBD2 identical over 8 bases. The V gene's germline CDR1 is MNHEY and CDR2 SMNVEV (reference sequence). There are 13 residues in the CDR3. In nucleotides, the CDR3 is TGTGCCAGCAGACCCACCTTAGCGGGATCCCTCCACTTC. It translates to CASRPTLAGSLHF.

CDR3 sequence: CASSQDWGLAAGTDTQYF. The CDR3 DNA is TGCGCCAGCAGCCAAGATTGGGGACTAGCCGCTGGCACAGATACGCAGTATTTT. This chain connects TRBV4-3 to TRBJ2-3; 9 nucleotides agree with TRBD2. Unmatched junction bases numbered 8, after V lost 0 bases and J lost 1 base. This CDR3 has 18 amino acids. Germline V gives CDR1 LGHNA, CDR2 YSLEER.

V and J are TRBV7-9 and TRBJ2-6; perhaps TRBD2 as D (7 bases). CDR1 and CDR2 from the germline V gene are SEHNR and FQNEAQ (reference sequence). The V end was cut by 1 base, the J end by 2 bases, with 15 bases between. The CDR3 has 18 amino acids. The CDR3 nucleotides read TGTGCCAGCAGCTTAGTTCGGGGGGCTAATACTGGGGCCAACGTCCTGACTTTC. Residues: CASSLVRGANTGANVLTF. Drawing the rest from reference TRBV7-9 and TRBJ2-6, the complete variable domain is DTGVSQNPRHKITKRGQNVTFRCDPISEHNRLYWYRQTLGQGPEFLTYFQNEAQLEKSRLLSDRFSAERPKGSFSTLEIQRTEQGDSAMYLCASSLVRGANTGANVLTFGAGSRLTVL.

V and J are TRBV4-1 and TRBJ2-2, with 7 bases aligning to TRBD2. The germline V gene encodes CDR1 MGHRA and CDR2 YSYEKL. CDR3 length: 21 amino acids. After removal of 1 base from V and 1 base from J, the junction contained 18 bases not matched to a gene. The CDR3 sequence: CASSQGAEPGRLAVNTGELFF. In DNA form, the CDR3 reads TGCGCCAGCAGCCAAGGGGCAGAGCCAGGGAGACTAGCTGTGAACACCGGGGAGCTGTTTTTT.

This clone was picked up a small number of times. The chain recombines TRBV5-1 with TRBJ2-1; 10 bases fit TRBD2. Trimming took 0 bases from V and 5 from J; bases not matched to a gene: 5. The CDR3 is 16 residues long. Germline CDR1 SGHRS, CDR2 YFSETQ. The DNA of the CDR3 is TGCGCCAGCAGCTTGGCCCCAGCGGGGGGGAACAATGAGCAGTTCTTC. Its translation: CASSLAPAGGNNEQFF.

This clone appeared a single time. The gene calls are TRBV6-4 and TRBJ1-5; D possibly corresponds to TRBD1 (6 bases). The germline V and J ends were trimmed by 4 bases and 8 bases, with 12 bases remaining between them. CDR1 and CDR2 (germline): MRHNA, SNTAGT. This CDR3 has 13 residues. As DNA, the CDR3 is TGTGCCAGCAGTGTCTTTGGGGGCGAGCCCCAGCATTTT. It translates to CASSVFGGEPQHF.

This clone was detected once. This sequence joins TRBV7-9 and TRBJ1-1, with TRBD1 as a possible D gene (6 bases). Trimming removed 8 bases from V and 6 bases from J, with 22 bases in between. Germline CDR1 reads SEHNR; CDR2 reads FQNEAQ (reference sequence). The CDR3 is 15 amino acids. CDR3 protein: CASRPVYTGTSEAFF. Written as DNA, the CDR3 is TGTGCCAGCCGACCAGTATACACAGGGACCTCTGAAGCTTTCTTT.

This clone was detected a few times. The chain has TRBV6-1 and TRBJ2-1; maybe TRBD1 (5 bases). This CDR3 spans 14 amino acids. Between the trimmed V and J ends, which lost 2 bases and 7 bases, there was a span of 12 bases. Germline V gene data show CDR1 as MNHNS and CDR2 as SASEGT. The CDR3 loop reads CASSENLKGNEQFF. The CDR3 nucleotides read TGTGCCAGCAGTGAAAATCTTAAGGGGAATGAGCAGTTCTTC.